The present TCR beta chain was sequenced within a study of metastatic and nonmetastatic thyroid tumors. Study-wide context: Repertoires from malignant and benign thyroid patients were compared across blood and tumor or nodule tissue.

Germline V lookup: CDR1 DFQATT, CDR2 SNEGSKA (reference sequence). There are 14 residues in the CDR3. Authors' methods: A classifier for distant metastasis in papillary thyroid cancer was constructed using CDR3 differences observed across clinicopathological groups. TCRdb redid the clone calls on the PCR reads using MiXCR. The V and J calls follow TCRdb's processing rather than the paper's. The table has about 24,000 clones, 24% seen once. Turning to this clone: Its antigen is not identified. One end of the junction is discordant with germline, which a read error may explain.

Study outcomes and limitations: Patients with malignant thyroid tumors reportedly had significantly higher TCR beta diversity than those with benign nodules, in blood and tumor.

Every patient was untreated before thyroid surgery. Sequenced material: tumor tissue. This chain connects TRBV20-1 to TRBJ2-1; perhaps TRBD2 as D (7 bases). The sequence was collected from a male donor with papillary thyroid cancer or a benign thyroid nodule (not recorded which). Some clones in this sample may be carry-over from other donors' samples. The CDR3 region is CSAGEGRLHVELFF. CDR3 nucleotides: TGTAGTGCAGGGGAGGGCCGCCTGCACGTTGAGCTGTTCTTC.